Presented here are 15 T cell receptor beta chains from one specimen sequenced in a study of blood T cell repertoires in COVID-19 (dated by TCRdb to the early 2020s). Receptor libraries were prepared by the immunoSEQ multiplex PCR assay. TCRdb's version of the immuneACCESS table is confined to in-frame rearrangements and falls short of the full clone set. An unresolved V gene accounts for under half of the shortfall where checked; the remainder is of unknown origin. In this sample the table shows over 150,000 clones, over 65% of which occur a single time. The ten largest clonotypes hold approximately 8% of the sample. Sequencing was performed on peripheral blood. These TCRs come from a man in his sixties with acute or convalescent COVID-19.

The V call is TRBV18, the J call TRBJ2-7, with TRBD1 as a possible D gene (5 bases). V was pared by 0 bases and J by 3 bases, with 12 bases between. Germline V gene lookup returns CDR1 KGHSH and CDR2 LQKENI. The CDR3 has 15 amino acids. This CDR3 reads CASSPPETANYEQYF. In DNA, the CDR3 is TGTGCCAGCTCACCACCCGAGACAGCAAACTACGAGCAGTACTTC.

The chain combines TRBV6-5 with TRBJ2-3, with TRBD2 identical over 8 bases. Looked up from germline, CDR1 is MNHEY and CDR2 is SVGAGI. Trimming at V came to 6 bases and at J to 1 base, leaving 6 bases not matched to a gene. The CDR3 spans 15 residues. CDR3 nucleotide sequence: TGTGCCAGCAGCCTCCTAGCGGGCCGCACAGATACGCAGTATTTT. Its protein product is CASSLLAGRTDTQYF.

V gene TRBV4-1 combines with J gene TRBJ2-7; 7 bases match TRBD1. Germline CDR1 MGHRA, CDR2 YSYEKL. Trimming removed 3 bases from V and 4 bases from J; junction bases left unmatched: 6. This CDR3 has 14 residues. In DNA form, the CDR3 reads TGCGCCAGCAGCCAGGAGACAGGGAATTACGAGCAGTACTTC. Its translation is CASSQETGNYEQYF.

The rearrangement joins TRBV5-1 to TRBJ1-1; a possible D gene is TRBD1 (5 bases). This CDR3 comprises 15 residues. Trimming removed 1 base at V and 2 bases at J, with 12 bases between. Germline V lookup: CDR1 SGHRS, CDR2 YFSETQ. The DNA of the CDR3 is TGCGCCAGCAGCTTGTCGGGGGGGTTAAACACTGAAGCTTTCTTT. It translates to CASSLSGGLNTEAFF. The full variable domain, completed using reference TRBV5-1 and TRBJ1-1, is KAGVTQTPRYLIKTRGQQVTLSCSPISGHRSVSWYQQTPGQGLQFLFEYFSETQRNKGNFPGRFSGRQFSNSRSEMNVSTLELGDSALYLCASSLSGGLNTEAFFGQGTRLTVV.

V usage is TRBV4-2 and J usage is TRBJ1-2, with 9 bases that match TRBD1. Germline CDR1 reads LGHNA; CDR2 reads YNFKEQ. V gave up 0 bases and J gave up 8 bases; unmatched junction bases: 10. This CDR3 has 16 amino acids. CDR3 in amino acids: CASSQDAQGAPEGYTF. The CDR3 DNA follows: TGTGCCAGCAGCCAAGATGCACAGGGGGCCCCGGAAGGCTACACCTTC.

The chain has TRBV4-1 and TRBJ2-5; D possibly corresponds to TRBD1 (5 bases). CDR3 size: 14 residues. V was trimmed by 0 bases and J by 3 bases, leaving 8 bases between them. Germline CDR1 MGHRA, CDR2 YSYEKL. CDR3 nucleotides: TGCGCCAGCAGCCAAGAAGGCAGGGAAGAGACCCAGTACTTC. It codes for CASSQEGREETQYF.

This clone has a handful of counts. The chain has TRBV10-1 and TRBJ2-3, with 9 bases lining up with TRBD1. Germline CDR1 WNHNN, CDR2 SYGVQD (reference sequence). V lost 4 bases and J lost 4; bases outside the gene matches: 6. This CDR3 spans 15 amino acids. The CDR3 DNA sequence: TGCGCCAGCAGTGGCCGGGACAGGGAGGCAGATACGCAGTATTTT. This gives the protein CASSGRDREADTQYF.

This sequence joins TRBV9 and TRBJ2-5; a possible D gene is TRBD1 (7 bases). The CDR3 totals 14 residues. Germline V CDR1 and CDR2: SGDLS, YYNGEE. V dropped 6 bases and J dropped 5 bases, with 17 bases sitting between them. DNA for the CDR3: TGTGCCAGCAACCGACAGGGTCGGGAGGAGACCCAGTACTTC. Amino acid sequence: CASNRQGREETQYF.

V gene TRBV6-1 combines with J gene TRBJ2-7; TRBD2 might be the D (6 bases). Looked up from germline, CDR1 is MNHNS and CDR2 is SASEGT. This CDR3 spans 13 amino acids. Trimming left V 5 bases short and J 3 bases short, with 11 bases between. The CDR3 bases are TGTGCCAGCAGTCGGGACTTGGACTACGAGCAGTACTTC. Its protein product is CASSRDLDYEQYF.

J is TRBJ1-2 and V is TRBV25-1, with TRBD1 identical over 7 bases. Trimming at V came to 4 bases and at J to 2 bases, leaving 10 bases not matched to a gene. This CDR3 has 16 residues. The germline CDR1 and CDR2 sequences are MGHDK and SYGVNS. This chain's CDR3 is CASSGPTRDRNYGYTF. CDR3 nucleotide sequence: TGTGCCAGCAGTGGACCAACTAGGGACAGAAACTATGGCTACACCTTC.

This rearrangement joins TRBV2 to TRBJ1-1; 10 positions match TRBD1. From germline, CDR1 is SNHLY and CDR2 FYNNEI. The CDR3 length is 15 residues. V was pared by 6 bases and J by 4 bases, with 8 bases of the junction left unmatched. The CDR3 spells CASSARQGAVTEAFF. CDR3 nucleotides: TGTGCCAGCAGCGCCCGACAGGGGGCGGTCACTGAAGCTTTCTTT.

This chain uses TRBV6-5 with TRBJ1-1; D unclear. The ends were cut back, 7 bases at V and 1 base at J, with 7 bases in the middle. CDR1 is MNHEY, CDR2 SVGAGI, per germline. This CDR3 has 12 residues. This CDR3 is CASNTENTEAFF. The CDR3 nucleotides are TGTGCCAGCAATACAGAGAACACTGAAGCTTTCTTT.

The CDR3 bases are TGTGCCAGCAGTGCTGACAGTTCCCGCCCGGTGGACACTGAAGCTTTCTTT. Its protein is CASSADSSRPVDTEAFF. This rearrangement joins TRBV2 to TRBJ1-1, with a tentative D call TRBD1 (5 bases). The CDR3 is 17 residues long. Germline V gene sequence: CDR1 SNHLY, CDR2 FYNNEI. V gave up 4 bases and J gave up 3 bases, with 21 bases separating them.

The chain combines TRBV29-1 with TRBJ2-2, with a tentative D call TRBD1 (5 bases). From germline, CDR1 is SQVTM and CDR2 ANQGSEA. Trimming removed 4 bases at V and 7 bases at J, with 10 bases between. The CDR3 length is 12 residues. The CDR3 bases are TGCAGCGTTGGGGGCTATAGCGGGGAGCTGTTTTTT. Translation: CSVGGYSGELFF.

The V call is TRBV19, the J call TRBJ2-7, with a possible D match to TRBD1 (5 bases). The CDR3 consists of 14 residues. The germline V gene encodes CDR1 LNHDA and CDR2 SQIVND (reference sequence). V was clipped by 3 bases and J by 4 bases, with 13 bases between them. The CDR3 region is CASSIQTSGYEQYF. CDR3 DNA: TGTGCCAGTAGTATTCAGACCTCAGGGTACGAGCAGTACTTC.